Each of the 26 T cell receptor beta chains below was sequenced from the same sample in a study of beta chain features in type 1 diabetes. TCRB transcripts that were expressed got sequenced, as all of the isolated RNA had been reverse transcribed. Sequencing used immunoSEQ multiplex PCR; TCRdb keeps in-frame clones, though not all of them. The sample lists 200,000 to 250,000 clones; roughly 15% were seen once. Specimen: naive CD4+ T cells from blood. The receptors were sampled from a woman aged 35 to 49 in good health.

This clone occurred a few times. This rearrangement joins TRBV12-5 to TRBJ2-7; the match to TRBD1 covers 9 bases. CDR1 and CDR2 (germline): LGHNT, FRNRAP. With 9 bases clipped from V and 6 bases from J, the junction kept 9 bases outside the gene matches. The CDR3 covers 13 residues. The DNA for the CDR3 is TGTGCTAGCTCCGGGACAGGGTACCGCGAGCAGTACTTC. The encoded protein is CASSGTGYREQYF.

This clone was recorded a few times. The V gene is TRBV9, the J gene TRBJ2-2; 8 positions agree with TRBD2. CDR3 length equals 14 residues. V shed 0 bases and J 5 bases; nucleotides not matched to a gene: 0. Germline V gives CDR1 SGDLS, CDR2 YYNGEE. The CDR3 is CASSVAGGTGELFF. CDR3 DNA sequence: TGTGCCAGCAGCGTAGCGGGGGGGACCGGGGAGCTGTTTTTT.

V gene TRBV19 combines with J gene TRBJ1-1, with D uncertain. Germline lookup yields CDR1 LNHDA and CDR2 SQIVND (reference sequence). This CDR3 spans 16 amino acids. Trimming removed 3 bases from V and 5 bases from J, with 19 bases in between. For the CDR3, the DNA is TGTGCCAGTAGTATCGGTCCGACACCTTCGTGGACTGAAGCTTTCTTT. This gives the protein CASSIGPTPSWTEAFF. Full variable domain (remainder filled in from reference TRBV19 and TRBJ1-1): DGGITQSPKYLFRKEGQNVTLSCEQNLNHDAMYWYRQDPGQGLRLIYYSQIVNDFQKGDIAEGYSVSREKKESFPLTVTSAQKNPTAFYLCASSIGPTPSWTEAFFGQGTRLTVV.

This clone has at least ten counts. The chain is built from TRBV23-1 and TRBJ2-5; maybe TRBD2 (5 bases). TRBV23-1 is marked as an open reading frame, function uncertain. The CDR3 loop spans 15 amino acids. V lost 8 bases and J 5 bases, leaving 21 bases between the germline ends. CDR3 sequence: CASDPKRATQETQYF. The CDR3 coding sequence is TGCGCCAGCGACCCGAAGAGGGCCACCCAGGAGACCCAGTACTTC.

J is TRBJ2-1 and V is TRBV11-2; possibly TRBD2 for D (7 bases). Germline V gene sequence: CDR1 SGHAT, CDR2 FQNNGV. The CDR3 consists of 16 residues. Trimming removed 3 bases from V and 4 bases from J, with 16 bases in between. The CDR3: CASSFPRGALYNEQFF. The CDR3, as DNA: TGTGCCAGCAGCTTCCCCCGGGGGGCCCTATACAATGAGCAGTTCTTC.

This clone was detected only a few times. The chain combines TRBV18 with TRBJ1-2; 9 nucleotides align to TRBD1. This CDR3 spans 15 amino acids. The germline gives CDR1 KGHSH, CDR2 LQKENI. Trimming cost V 3 bases and J 4 bases; bases outside gene matches: 6. The CDR3 reads CASSPQPGQGYGYTF. Written as DNA, the CDR3 is TGTGCCAGCTCACCCCAGCCGGGACAGGGCTATGGCTACACCTTC.

This clone was detected a few times. V usage is TRBV29-1 and J usage is TRBJ1-4, with D possibly being TRBD1 (5 bases). Trimming left V 4 bases short and J 3 bases short, with 6 bases between. There are 12 residues in the CDR3. Germline assignment: CDR1 SQVTM and CDR2 ANQGSEA. CDR3: CSVGQPNEKLFF. In nucleotides, the CDR3 is TGCAGCGTTGGACAGCCTAATGAAAAACTGTTTTTT.

J is TRBJ2-5 and V is TRBV11-2; perhaps TRBD1 as D (9 bases). Trimming removed 5 bases from V and 5 bases from J, with 21 bases in between. Looked up from germline, CDR1 is SGHAT and CDR2 is FQNNGV. The CDR3 consists of 16 residues. CDR3 loop: CASSPGRGQGRETQYF. CDR3 DNA sequence: TGTGCCAGCAGCCCCGGGAGGGGACAGGGAAGGGAGACCCAGTACTTC.

This clone turned up a few times. The V gene is TRBV9, the J gene TRBJ2-1, with D maybe TRBD1 (6 bases). Germline loops: CDR1 SGDLS, CDR2 YYNGEE. V shed 1 base and J shed 5 bases, with 13 bases lying between them. The CDR3 is 15 residues long. CDR3 region: CASSVRGGANNEQFF. The CDR3 bases are TGTGCCAGCAGCGTAAGAGGGGGTGCGAACAATGAGCAGTTCTTC.

The V call is TRBV6-4, the J call TRBJ2-3; D possibly corresponds to TRBD2 (6 bases). V was trimmed by 3 bases and J by 1 base, leaving 11 bases between them. This CDR3 spans 15 amino acids. The V gene's germline CDR1 is MRHNA and CDR2 SNTAGT. The CDR3 here is CASSEFGGGTDTQYF. Written as DNA, the CDR3 is TGTGCCAGCAGTGAGTTCGGGGGTGGCACAGATACGCAGTATTTT.

In its sample, this clone was seen a few times. The V gene is TRBV7-2, the J gene TRBJ2-7, with 8 positions matching TRBD1. Germline assignment: CDR1 SGHTA and CDR2 FQGNSA. Germline trimming cut 3 bases from V and 5 bases from J; bases unmatched to any gene: 12. This CDR3 region has 16 residues. CDR3 sequence: CASSFLGVDRGHEQYF. CDR3 sequence (DNA): TGTGCCAGCAGCTTTTTGGGTGTAGACAGGGGCCACGAGCAGTACTTC. The full variable domain, with the rest looked up from reference TRBV7-2 and TRBJ2-7, is GAGVSQSPSNKVTEKGKDVELRCDPISGHTALYWYRQSLGQGLEFLIYFQGNSAPDKSGLPSDRFSAERTGGSVSTLTIQRTQQEDSAVYLCASSFLGVDRGHEQYFGPGTRLTVT.

This chain joins TRBV10-2 and TRBJ1-2; 7 positions match TRBD1. V trimming: 3 bases; J trimming: 4 bases; junction bases outside the gene matches: 8. Germline assignment: CDR1 WSHSY and CDR2 SAAADI. This CDR3 region has 15 residues. CDR3 coding DNA: TGCGCCAGCAGTGACCCGACAGGGTGGACCTATGGCTACACCTTC. It yields the protein CASSDPTGWTYGYTF.

This clone was picked up a small number of times. The chain has TRBV15 and TRBJ1-1; D unclear. This CDR3 region has 13 residues. The V gene's germline CDR1 is LNHNV and CDR2 YYDKDF (reference sequence). The germline V and J ends were trimmed by 0 bases and 10 bases, with 12 bases remaining between them. This CDR3 reads CATSRDFQAVAFF. The CDR3 nucleotides read TGTGCCACCAGCAGAGATTTTCAGGCAGTAGCTTTCTTT.

The rearrangement joins TRBV12-5 to TRBJ2-7; D is unclear. The CDR3 extends over 11 amino acids. V was cut by 8 bases and J by 3 bases, with 8 bases left in between. The germline CDR1 and CDR2 sequences are LGHNT and FRNRAP. CDR3 region: CASSAGYEQYF. The CDR3 nucleotides are TGTGCTAGTTCGGCAGGCTACGAGCAGTACTTC.

V gene TRBV5-1 combines with J gene TRBJ1-1; the D gene is possibly TRBD1 (6 bases). The ends were cut back, 0 bases at V and 1 base at J, with 13 bases in the middle. CDR1 is SGHRS, CDR2 YFSETQ, per germline. This CDR3 has 16 residues. This chain's CDR3 is CASSLVLGQRNTEAFF. CDR3 DNA: TGCGCCAGCAGCTTGGTATTGGGACAAAGGAACACTGAAGCTTTCTTT.

This sequence joins TRBV7-9 and TRBJ2-7; the match to TRBD1 covers 9 bases. The CDR3 runs 14 residues. V trimming: 8 bases; J trimming: 3 bases; junction bases outside the gene matches: 8. Germline assignment: CDR1 SEHNR and CDR2 FQNEAQ (reference sequence). In DNA, the CDR3 is TGTGCCAGCGGGAAGGGACAGGGACTCTACGAGCAGTACTTC. Amino acids: CASGKGQGLYEQYF.

The J gene is TRBJ2-1, the V gene TRBV2; the match to TRBD1 covers 7 bases. Germline CDR1 SNHLY, CDR2 FYNNEI. This CDR3 contains 14 residues. V lost 6 bases to trimming and J lost 0 bases; unmatched junction nucleotides: 2. DNA of the CDR3: TGTGCCAGCAGACGGGACAGCTCCTACAATGAGCAGTTCTTC. As protein: CASRRDSSYNEQFF.

This clone came up a few times. The chain employs TRBV5-1 and TRBJ1-1; the D gene is possibly TRBD1 (6 bases). Looked up from germline, CDR1 is SGHRS and CDR2 is YFSETQ. Trimming removed 0 bases from V and 4 bases from J, with 10 bases in between. There are 14 residues in the CDR3. The chain's CDR3 is CASSLGPQGTEAFF. The CDR3 nucleotides are TGCGCCAGCAGCTTGGGTCCACAGGGCACTGAAGCTTTCTTT.

CDR3 in DNA: TGTGCCAGCAGTGAAATGGCGTTTCGGGAGCAAGAGACCCAGTACTTC. This translates into CASSEMAFREQETQYF. This rearrangement joins TRBV6-1 to TRBJ2-5; D is possibly TRBD2 (6 bases). This CDR3 is 16 amino acids long. In germline, CDR1 is MNHNS, CDR2 SASEGT. V was trimmed by 2 bases and J by 2 bases, leaving 15 bases between them.

The chain joins TRBV7-6 to TRBJ1-5; the D gene is possibly TRBD1 (5 bases). Germline assignment: CDR1 SGHVS and CDR2 FNYEAQ. CDR3 length: 16 amino acids. Trimming removed 1 base at V and 0 bases at J, with 10 bases between. The CDR3 DNA sequence: TGTGCCAGCAGCTTAGTGGCAGGGTCTAGCAATCAGCCCCAGCATTTT. Translated, it gives CASSLVAGSSNQPQHF.

This clone was observed a handful of times. V is TRBV7-2 and J is TRBJ2-7, with 7 bases lining up with TRBD1. The V segment lost 5 bases and the J segment 3 bases; nucleotides outside the gene matches: 7. Per germline, CDR1 SGHTA and CDR2 FQGNSA. The CDR3 is made up of 14 amino acids. The CDR3 DNA follows: TGTGCCAGCAGCGCCGACAGGGCTGTCTACGAGCAGTACTTC. Protein product: CASSADRAVYEQYF.

Concerning this clone itself: The DNA is omitted, as the CDR3 cannot be located on it reliably, and the CDR3 follows TCRdb's listing. The V call is TRBV23-1, the J call TRBJ2-2; TRBD2 is the table's D call, not checked against the DNA. TRBV23-1 is assigned to the ORF class and has an uncertain function. The CDR3 length equals 17 residues, ends included. CDR3 in amino acids: CASSQSRAGRTPGSCFF.

This chain connects TRBV6-5 to TRBJ1-2; D not certain. This CDR3 is 12 amino acids long. V lost 5 bases and J 5 bases, leaving 9 bases between the germline ends. The germline CDR1 and CDR2 sequences are MNHEY and SVGAGI. CDR3 sequence (DNA): TGTGCCAGCAGTAGAGATCGATATGGCTACACCTTC. It yields the protein CASSRDRYGYTF.

This clone has just a few counts. This chain joins TRBV5-1 and TRBJ1-6, with D perhaps matching TRBD1 (6 bases). Trimming pared 2 bases from V and 5 bases from J, leaving 14 bases between. The CDR3 is made up of 16 amino acids. Germline CDR1 is SGHRS and CDR2 is YFSETQ. Here the CDR3 reads CASSFGLGADNSPLHF. The DNA of the CDR3 is TGCGCCAGCAGCTTTGGTCTGGGGGCAGATAATTCACCCCTCCACTTT.

This clone was counted a few times. The chain uses TRBV12-5 and TRBJ2-3; unclear D gene. Germline V gene sequence: CDR1 LGHNT, CDR2 FRNRAP. The CDR3 length is 13 residues. V was trimmed by 2 bases and J by 3 bases, leaving 6 bases between them. The CDR3 bases are TGTGCTAGTGGTTTGATCGGGACAGATACGCAGTATTTT. Encoded protein: CASGLIGTDTQYF.

CDR3 DNA sequence: TGCGCCAGCAGCTTTGCGGGGTTAGCCAAAAACATTCAGTACTTC. Translated, it gives CASSFAGLAKNIQYF. This chain links TRBV4-1 with TRBJ2-4; a possible D gene is TRBD2 (6 bases). Germline V CDR1 and CDR2: MGHRA, YSYEKL. This CDR3 is 15 amino acids long. V lost 5 bases and J 0 bases, leaving 11 bases between the germline ends.